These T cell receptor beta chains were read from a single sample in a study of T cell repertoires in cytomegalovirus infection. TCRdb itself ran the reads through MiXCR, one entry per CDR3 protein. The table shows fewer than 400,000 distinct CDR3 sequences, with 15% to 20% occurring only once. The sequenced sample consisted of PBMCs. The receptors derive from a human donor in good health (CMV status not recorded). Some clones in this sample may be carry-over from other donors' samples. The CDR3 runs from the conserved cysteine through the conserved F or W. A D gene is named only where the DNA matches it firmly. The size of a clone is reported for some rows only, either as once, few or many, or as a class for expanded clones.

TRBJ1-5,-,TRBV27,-,CASSLSDGTNQPQHF,TGTGCCAGCAGTTTATCGGACGGAACGAATCAGCCCCAGCATTTT
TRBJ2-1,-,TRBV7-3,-,CVSSSVNEQFF,TGTGTCAGCAGCTCCGTCAATGAGCAGTTCTTC
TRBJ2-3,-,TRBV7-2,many,CASSLAEADTQYF,TGTGCCAGCAGCTTAGCTGAGGCGGATACGCAGTATTTT
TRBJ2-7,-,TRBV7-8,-,CASSSTRGWSSEQYF,TGTGCCAGCAGCTCCACTAGAGGATGGAGTTCCGAGCAGTACTTC
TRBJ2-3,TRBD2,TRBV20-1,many,CSARPAGEVDTQYF,TGCAGTGCCAGACCAGCGGGGGAGGTAGATACGCAGTATTTT
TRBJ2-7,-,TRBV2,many,CASRGPGSGYEQYF,TGTGCCAGCAGAGGCCCCGGGAGTGGCTACGAGCAGTACTTC
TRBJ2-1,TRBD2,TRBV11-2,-,CASSLIGLAGGGAPYNEQFF,TGTGCCAGCAGCTTAATCGGGCTAGCGGGAGGTGGGGCCCCCTACAATGAGCAGTTCTTC
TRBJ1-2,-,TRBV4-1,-,CASSQAPTRSWAYGYTF,TGCGCCAGCAGCCAAGCCCCAACACGATCCTGGGCCTATGGCTACACCTTC
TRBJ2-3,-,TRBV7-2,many,CASSLGVHTDTQYF,TGTGCCAGCAGCTTAGGGGTACACACAGATACGCAGTATTTT
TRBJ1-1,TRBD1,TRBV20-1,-,CSASARDRGSFEAFF,TGCAGTGCTAGTGCCCGGGACAGGGGTTCTTTCGAAGCTTTCTTT
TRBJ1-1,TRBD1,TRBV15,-,CATSRGQGYSWTEAFF,TGTGCCACCAGCAGAGGACAGGGGTATTCTTGGACTGAAGCTTTCTTT
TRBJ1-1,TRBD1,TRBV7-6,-,CASSLEQGARAFF,TGTGCCAGCAGCTTAGAACAGGGGGCCAGGGCTTTCTTT
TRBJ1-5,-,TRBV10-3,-,CAIREHQPQHF,TGTGCCATCAGGGAACATCAGCCCCAGCATTTT
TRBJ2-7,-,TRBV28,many,CASSQRLVSAYEQYF,TGTGCCAGCAGTCAACGACTAGTTAGCGCCTACGAGCAGTACTTC
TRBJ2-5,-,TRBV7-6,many,CASSPSRGETQYF,TGTGCCAGCAGCCCCTCTCGCGGCGAGACCCAGTACTTC
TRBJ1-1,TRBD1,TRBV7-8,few,CASSPGQWRSTEAFF,TGTGCCAGCAGCCCGGGACAGTGGCGGAGCACTGAAGCTTTCTTT
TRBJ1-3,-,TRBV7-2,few,CASSLGSSSGNTIYF,TGTGCCAGCAGCTTAGGTAGTTCCTCTGGAAACACCATATATTTT
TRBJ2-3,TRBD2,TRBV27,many,CASNHWGGLTDTQYF,TGTGCCAGCAACCATTGGGGGGGTCTGACAGATACGCAGTATTTT
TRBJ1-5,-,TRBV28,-,CASSLIQANQPQHF,TGTGCCAGCAGTTTAATACAGGCCAATCAGCCCCAGCATTTT
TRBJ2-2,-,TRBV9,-,CASSVVELPGELFF,TGTGCCAGCAGCGTAGTGGAGCTCCCCGGGGAGCTGTTTTTT
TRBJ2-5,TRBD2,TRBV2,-,CASKGYLAGYQETQYF,TGTGCCAGCAAAGGGTATCTAGCGGGCTATCAAGAGACCCAGTACTTC
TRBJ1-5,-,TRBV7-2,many,CASSLRGWDQPQHF,TGTGCCAGCAGCTTACGGGGCTGGGATCAGCCCCAGCATTTT
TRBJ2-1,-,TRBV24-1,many,CATSPRGTGRTSNEQFF,TGTGCCACCAGTCCCCGAGGTACAGGGCGGACGTCGAATGAGCAGTTCTTC
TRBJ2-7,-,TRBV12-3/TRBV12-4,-,CASSLGAGRYEQYF,TGTGCCAGCAGTTTGGGCGCAGGGCGGTACGAGCAGTACTTC
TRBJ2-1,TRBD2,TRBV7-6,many,CASSLTADGGTYNEQFF,TGTGCCAGCAGCTTAACCGCGGACGGGGGGACCTACAATGAGCAGTTCTTC
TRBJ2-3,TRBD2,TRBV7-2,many,CASSFRTSGGFQGDTQYF,TGTGCCAGCAGCTTCCGGACTAGCGGGGGGTTTCAGGGAGATACGCAGTATTTT
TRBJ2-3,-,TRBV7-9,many,CASSVGPNTQYF,TGTGCCAGCAGCGTTGGACCCAATACGCAGTATTTT